This T cell receptor (beta chain) originates from a study of blood T cells in healthy people across ages. Study-level results: Naive CD4+ cells and diversity were both higher in long-lived donors than in aged donors.

Isolating PBMCs gave at least 6 million of these cells per sample. Per the germline V gene, CDR1 is LGHNA and CDR2 is YNFKEQ. CDR3 length: 15 amino acids. V shed 3 bases, J shed 5 bases, and the junction held 10 bases outside the gene matches. The table lists this clonotype with a few counts. Its antigen is still unknown. The second PCR ran about 6 to 12 cycles with a sample-barcoded 5' primer and J-beta primers. TCRdb fed the 5' RACE reads into MiXCR, producing one record per CDR3 protein. The table shows about 1.7 million distinct CDR3 sequences, with over 25% occurring only once. The chain couples TRBV4-2 to TRBJ2-7; 7 positions match TRBD2. The receptor was derived from a woman in her 30s in good health. The sequencing sample was made of blood. The CDR3 sequence: CASSQAGDGGNEQYF. Here the CDR3 DNA reads TGTGCCAGCAGCCAGGCGGGAGACGGAGGCAACGAGCAGTACTTC.